What follows are 26 T cell receptor beta chains derived from one specimen sequenced in a study of cytomegalovirus exposure and HLA in healthy donors. The study ran its PCR with 60 Vbeta and 13 Jbeta primers. Using immunoSEQ multiplex PCR, the repertoire was profiled, and TCRdb retains in-frame clones only, with some absent. Of approximately 83,000 clones in the sample, around 80% are singletons; the top ten hold approximately 2%. Sample: PBMCs. The origin of the receptors is a man younger than 35 in good health and CMV-seronegative.

J is TRBJ2-7 and V is TRBV9; TRBD1 agrees at 11 bases. The length of the CDR3 is 18 residues. V shed 0 bases and J 5 bases; nucleotides not matched to a gene: 13. Germline V gives CDR1 SGDLS, CDR2 YYNGEE. The CDR3: CASSVALGDRGFGDEQYF. DNA for the CDR3: TGTGCCAGCAGCGTAGCCCTCGGGGACAGGGGGTTTGGGGACGAGCAGTACTTC.

The rearrangement joins TRBV2 to TRBJ1-4; D uncertain. The length of the CDR3 is 12 residues. Per the germline V gene, CDR1 is SNHLY and CDR2 is FYNNEI. Trimming stripped 2 bases from V and 5 bases from J, with 3 bases between. CDR3 nucleotides: TGTGCCAGCAGTGAACAGAATGAAAAACTGTTTTTT. The encoded protein is CASSEQNEKLFF.

The J gene is TRBJ2-3, the V gene TRBV16; a weak D match, TRBD2 (6 bases). Germline CDR1 is KGHSY and CDR2 is FQNENV. Between the trimmed V and J ends, which lost 3 bases and 7 bases, there was a span of 20 bases. The CDR3 runs 16 residues. The CDR3 spells CASSHPGGTSRHTQYF. The CDR3 region has the DNA TGTGCCAGCAGCCACCCCGGGGGTACCTCAAGACATACGCAGTATTTT.

V usage is TRBV7-2 and J usage is TRBJ2-7; the D is unclear. The CDR3 contains 14 residues. The V end lost 1 base, the J end lost 4 bases, and 11 bases lay between the germline ends. The germline V gene encodes CDR1 SGHTA and CDR2 FQGNSA. For the CDR3, the DNA is TGTGCCAGCAGCTTAGGACACGGCGTATACGAGCAGTACTTC. It encodes CASSLGHGVYEQYF.

The chain joins TRBV18 to TRBJ2-1; 12 nucleotides agree with TRBD2. J lost 5 bases, V lost 4 bases, and 6 bases had no gene match. CDR1 is KGHSH, CDR2 LQKENI, per germline. There are 16 residues in the CDR3. In DNA form, the CDR3 reads TGTGCCAGCTCACGGGGACTAGCGGGCATGAACAATGAGCAGTTCTTC. Its translation: CASSRGLAGMNNEQFF.

The rearrangement joins TRBV7-9 to TRBJ2-7, with 8 bases fitting TRBD1. The V gene's germline CDR1 is SEHNR and CDR2 FQNEAQ (reference sequence). Losses at the gene ends were 6 bases for V and 9 bases for J; bases not matched to a gene: 7. This CDR3 comprises 12 residues. The CDR3 region is CASSPQGAWQYF. The CDR3 DNA is TGTGCCAGCAGTCCTCAGGGGGCTTGGCAGTACTTC.

The chain recombines TRBV10-3 with TRBJ1-5, with 7 bases identical to TRBD1. CDR3 length equals 15 residues. Germline-derived CDR1 and CDR2 are ENHRY and SYGVKD. V trimming: 8 bases; J trimming: 0 bases; junction bases outside the gene matches: 7. The CDR3 here is CAIGDSVLSNQPQHF. CDR3 nucleotides: TGTGCCATCGGGGACAGCGTGCTTAGCAATCAGCCCCAGCATTTT.

The V and J genes are TRBV6-1 and TRBJ2-5; 8 nucleotides line up with TRBD1. Germline assignment: CDR1 MNHNS and CDR2 SASEGT. After removal of 4 bases from V and 1 base from J, the junction contained 2 bases not matched to a gene. This CDR3 region has 14 residues. CDR3 DNA: TGTGCCAGCAGTGTCACAGGGGGCCAAGAGACCCAGTACTTC. This sequence encodes CASSVTGGQETQYF.

This clone was counted a few times. The CDR3 here is CASSEDRGRGQPQHF. For the CDR3, the DNA is TGTGCCAGCAGTGAAGATAGGGGGCGCGGACAGCCCCAGCATTTT. This chain links TRBV2 with TRBJ1-5, with 7 positions matching TRBD1. V shed 1 base and J 7 bases; nucleotides not matched to a gene: 7. From germline, CDR1 is SNHLY and CDR2 FYNNEI. The CDR3 is 15 residues long.

This clone was detected only once. V is TRBV5-1 and J is TRBJ1-4; D is perhaps TRBD1 (5 bases). CDR1 and CDR2 from the germline V gene are SGHRS and YFSETQ. The V gene lost 3 bases and the J gene lost 1 base, with 10 bases spanning the gap. The CDR3 contains 15 residues. The CDR3 loop reads CASSWARGTNEKLFF. CDR3 coding DNA: TGCGCCAGCAGCTGGGCAAGGGGAACTAATGAAAAACTGTTTTTT.

This clone has just a few counts. The CDR3 bases are TGTGCCAGTAGTAGACAGGTCGGGGCGGGCACTGAAGCTTTCTTT. As protein: CASSRQVGAGTEAFF. The chain is built from TRBV19 and TRBJ1-1; D may be TRBD1 (6 bases). The CDR3 loop spans 15 amino acids. In germline, CDR1 is LNHDA, CDR2 SQIVND (reference sequence). Trimming pared 4 bases from V and 4 bases from J, leaving 16 bases between.

The rearrangement links TRBV4-2 to TRBJ2-3, with TRBD2 matching over 12 bases. Trimming at V came to 6 bases and at J to 0 bases, leaving 4 bases not matched to a gene. The CDR3 sequence is 16 residues long. Germline values: CDR1 LGHNA, CDR2 YNFKEQ. In DNA form, the CDR3 reads TGTGCCAGCAGTTCCGGACTAGCGGGGAGCACAGATACGCAGTATTTT. This translates into CASSSGLAGSTDTQYF.

This clone was picked up one time. This CDR3 reads CASSFLAGVSYEQYF. CDR3 bases: TGTGCCAGCAGCTTCCTAGCGGGCGTATCCTACGAGCAGTACTTC. The V gene is TRBV7-3, the J gene TRBJ2-7; TRBD2 matches at 8 bases. V lost 3 bases and J lost 1; bases outside the gene matches: 5. Germline V gene lookup returns CDR1 SGHTA and CDR2 FQGTGA. CDR3 size: 15 residues.

In DNA, the CDR3 is TGTGCCAGCAGCTCCCCCTCTACGACAGATACGCAGTATTTT. Protein product: CASSSPSTTDTQYF. The genes are TRBV11-2 and TRBJ2-3; no clear D. Germline CDR1 reads SGHAT; CDR2 reads FQNNGV. V shed 4 bases and J shed 3 bases, with 11 bases lying between them. This CDR3 is built from 14 residues.

This clone was seen only once. The chain combines TRBV7-2 with TRBJ2-5; perhaps TRBD1 as D (6 bases). Germline V gene lookup returns CDR1 SGHTA and CDR2 FQGNSA. V was cut by 5 bases and J by 6 bases, with 13 bases left in between. This CDR3 is 13 amino acids long. CDR3 residues: CASSPDRRKTQYF. CDR3 bases: TGTGCCAGCAGCCCCGACAGGAGGAAGACCCAGTACTTC.

The V and J genes are TRBV7-9 and TRBJ2-3; 7 bases are shared with TRBD2. Germline CDR1 SEHNR, CDR2 FQNEAQ (reference sequence). The CDR3 is 15 amino acids. Losses at the gene ends were 5 bases for V and 5 bases for J; bases not matched to a gene: 10. CDR3 region: CASSPRRGEGDTQYF. Written as DNA, the CDR3 is TGTGCCAGCAGCCCCCGCCGGGGGGAGGGAGATACGCAGTATTTT.

The chain recombines TRBV14 with TRBJ1-2; D remains unclear. Deletions cut 1 base from V and 4 bases from J, with 16 bases between. This CDR3 is built from 16 residues. Germline-derived CDR1 and CDR2 are SGHDN and FVKESK. The CDR3 coding sequence is TGTGCCAGCAGCCAAGGAGTCGCAGGCCCTGTCTATGGCTACACCTTC. This sequence encodes CASSQGVAGPVYGYTF.

There are a few counts of this clone. V gene TRBV7-9 combines with J gene TRBJ1-4; 8 nucleotides line up with TRBD1. Germline CDR1 SEHNR, CDR2 FQNEAQ (reference sequence). Trimming took 7 bases from V and 5 from J; bases not matched to a gene: 6. The CDR3 extends over 14 amino acids. As DNA, the CDR3 is TGTGCCAGCATCGCAGGGGGCCCCAATGAAAAACTGTTTTTT. Translation gives CASIAGGPNEKLFF.

The V call is TRBV5-1, the J call TRBJ1-1, with 9 bases lining up with TRBD1. V was clipped by 0 bases and J by 3 bases; unmatched bases: 9. Germline values: CDR1 SGHRS, CDR2 YFSETQ. The CDR3 length is 17 residues. CDR3: CASSLGVGQGLDTEAFF. CDR3 in DNA: TGCGCCAGCAGCTTGGGTGTGGGACAGGGTTTGGACACTGAAGCTTTCTTT.

The V gene is TRBV9, the J gene TRBJ1-2; no firm D call. CDR3 length: 14 amino acids. The ends were cut back, 0 bases at V and 3 bases at J, with 9 bases in the middle. CDR1 and CDR2 from the germline V gene are SGDLS and YYNGEE. For the CDR3, the DNA is TGTGCCAGCAGCGTAGGCGGAGGATACTATGGCTACACCTTC. Its protein is CASSVGGGYYGYTF.

The rearrangement links TRBV23-1 to TRBJ1-4, with TRBD1 matching 9 bases. TRBV23-1 is an ORF for which the function is uncertain. This CDR3 region has 19 residues. The V gene end was trimmed by 2 bases and the J gene end by 0 bases; junction bases not matched to a gene: 10. This chain's CDR3 is CASSQTGTGKDSTNEKLFF. CDR3 sequence (DNA): TGCGCCAGCAGTCAAACCGGGACAGGGAAGGATTCAACTAATGAAAAACTGTTTTTT.

Details on this clone: One end of the junction fails to match germline, which may point to a read error. This chain connects TRBV5-1 to TRBJ2-7; perhaps TRBD1 as D (6 bases). Germline CDR1 and CDR2: SGHRS and YFSETQ. The CDR3 is 13 residues long. The CDR3 is CASSLIQGNEQYF. In nucleotides, the CDR3 is TGTGCCAGCAGCTTGATACAGGGTAACGAGCAGTACTTC.

A note on this clone: The junction and the germline gene differ at one end; a read error may be behind it. This chain connects TRBV5-4 to TRBJ1-3; no definite D call. The CDR3 sequence is 15 residues long. CDR1 SGHNT and CDR2 YYREEE come from the germline V gene (reference sequence). For the CDR3, the DNA is TGTGCCAGCAGCTCGGACTATTACTCTGGAAGCACCATATATTTT. It specifies CASSSDYYSGSTIYF.

The CDR3 loop is CASSLPGTEGAYGYTF. CDR3 coding DNA: TGTGCCAGCAGTTTACCCGGGACCGAGGGGGCCTATGGCTACACCTTC. V gene TRBV28 combines with J gene TRBJ1-2; 7 nucleotides align to TRBD1. Trimming at V came to 2 bases and at J to 4 bases, leaving 10 bases not matched to a gene. This CDR3 comprises 16 residues. Germline V CDR1 and CDR2: MDHEN, SYDVKM.

The chain couples TRBV14 to TRBJ2-3; possibly TRBD1 for D (6 bases). This CDR3 is built from 14 residues. The germline gives CDR1 SGHDN, CDR2 FVKESK. Trimming cost V 4 bases and J 4 bases, with 12 bases left between them. CDR3 sequence reads: CASSPLTGSDTQYF. Here the CDR3 DNA reads TGTGCCAGCAGCCCCTTAACAGGGTCAGATACGCAGTATTTT. Complete variable domain (other parts from reference TRBV14 and TRBJ2-3): EAGVTQFPSHSVIEKGQTVTLRCDPISGHDNLYWYRRVMGKEIKFLLHFVKESKQDESGMPNNRFLAERTGGTYSTLKVQPAELEDSGVYFCASSPLTGSDTQYFGPGTRLTVL.

The chain recombines TRBV18 with TRBJ2-1; 8 bases fit TRBD1. The CDR3 contains 16 residues. The germline CDR1 and CDR2 sequences are KGHSH and LQKENI. V shed 0 bases, J shed 5 bases, and the junction held 6 bases outside the gene matches. The CDR3 bases are TGTGCCAGCTCACCACCGTGGGGACAGGTCAACAATGAGCAGTTCTTC. This encodes CASSPPWGQVNNEQFF.